The TCR beta chain under discussion was sequenced for a study of T cells in Graves' hyperthyroidism and ophthalmopathy (dated by TCRdb to between 2018 and 2021). Regarding the research as a whole: To identify distinguishing TCR V-J signatures, a discovery cohort of 90 to 100 patients was used, comprising 43 with Graves' ophthalmopathy and roughly 60 with stable Graves' hyperthyroidism. Prospective prediction of ophthalmopathy was tested in an independent validation cohort consisting of 18 to 20 hyperthyroidism patients and some 16 patients who later progressed to ophthalmopathy. The roughly 94 discovery patients were randomly split 7:3 into training and test sets. In addition, the study compared T-cell repertoires in thyroid tissue and in blood from 6 or 7 Graves' hyperthyroidism patients. Once sampling was done, hyperthyroidism patients were given methimazole at a starting dose of 30 mg daily, whereas ophthalmopathy patients were given high-dose intravenous methylprednisolone. The paper reports TCR Vbeta CDR3 sequencing of roughly 140 peripheral blood samples: some 44 ophthalmopathy, approximately 74 hyperthyroidism and around 17 progressor patients. Overall results and qualifications from the work: A model built on a 13 V-J signature distinguished ophthalmopathy from stable hyperthyroidism, reaching about 88% sensitivity and 81.08% specificity in cross-validation and 80%/75% in testing. During validation, the model predicted progression to ophthalmopathy a median of approximately 7 months ahead of onset, with approximately 71% sensitivity and 72% to 80% specificity. Most expanded thyroid clonotypes (frequency above 0.001) were also found in blood, which suggests that blood repertoires may mirror thyroid immune responses. Sample size was not statistically predetermined, and blinding of investigators to group allocation was not performed.

Stable Graves' hyperthyroidism was defined as the absence of progression to ophthalmopathy over 18 months of follow-up. Hyperthyroidism patients were newly diagnosed, had a disease duration of under 2 months, and were aged 18 to 65 years. The study excluded patients with uncontrolled infections, other autoimmune diseases, pregnancy or lactation. Diagnoses relied on clinical symptoms, serum thyroxine and TRAb, thyroid ultrasound and orbital computed tomography. Total RNA was extracted with Trizol reagent, and quality was checked on an Agilent 2100 Bioanalyzer. The table lists this clonotype with many counts. There is no known antigen for this receptor. The record has no base qualities; no much larger clone is one base away. According to the germline V gene, CDR1 reads ENHRY and CDR2 reads SYGVKD. Trimming accounts for 4 bases at V and 3 bases at J, while the number of junction bases matched to no gene is 6. The CDR3 goes from the cysteine to the phenylalanine over 15 residues. Just CDR3 DNA is preserved here, 45 bases in frame from base 1.

The TCR beta CDR3 regions were amplified from RNA transcripts. A first-round RT-PCR of the TCR CDR3 used the HTBI primer set with the Qiagen OneStep RT-PCR kit. Libraries were constructed in a second round of multiplex PCR, after which size selection and purification were performed. Sequencing of the libraries was done on an Illumina HiSeq2000 using paired-end 100 bp reads. In the paper's pipeline: Raw data were processed with SOAPnuke, discarding reads with adapters, uncalled bases, mean Phred below 15, or no exact constant-primer or identifier match. High-quality paired reads were merged with COPE v1.2.5, and unique nucleotide sequences were defined as clonotypes. Clonotypes were aligned to IMGT TRBV, TRBD and TRBJ reference segments using MiTCR v1.1. The analysis included only V-J combinations with a frequency above 0.0001, which together covered more than 98% of the repertoires. A TCS score was defined as the ratio between F50 (clonal expansion) and ExV (chaos), using BLOSUM62-based TCRdist between CDR3 peptides within each V-J. Welch's t-statistics and random forest reduced roughly 530 V-J features to roughly 13, which were used in a naive Bayes classifier (R e1071). TCRdb applied fastp at Q25 and MiXCR to the public reads, then kept only in-frame beta chains. Merged by CDR3 protein, the rows form single entries marked with the most common genes and DNA. The V and J calls and clone size come from TCRdb's table, not from the authors' own analysis. The sample table shows some 510,000 distinct CDR3 sequences, and around 42% are seen once. The ten largest clones capture nearly 8.5% of the sample.

Sequenced: peripheral blood or thyroid tissue (not recorded which). This sequence was found in a woman younger than 30 with Graves' hyperthyroidism. Donor details come from another sample of the same person, matched by shared clones. The chain couples TRBV10-3 to TRBJ2-7; TRBD2 aligns with 10 central bases. The CDR3 reads CAISVPSGSYYEQYF. The DNA sequence is TGTGCCATCAGTGTTCCTAGCGGGAGTTACTACGAGCAGTACTTC.